These 5 T cell receptor beta chains came from one sample sequenced in a study of shared clonotypes between healthy human individuals. The method was immunoSEQ multiplex PCR; TCRdb's version includes in-frame clones alone and lacks a portion of them. The sample includes approximately 1.4 million clones, 95% to 99% of them seen just once. Sequenced: naive CD4+ T cells sorted from blood. The subset denotes: CD45RA+ positively selected. These receptors were obtained from a man in his thirties or forties in good health.

The V gene is TRBV19, the J gene TRBJ1-5; the D is unclear. V was clipped by 0 bases and J by 4 bases, with 10 bases between them. This CDR3 has 15 amino acids. The germline V gene encodes CDR1 LNHDA and CDR2 SQIVND (reference sequence). The DNA of the CDR3 is TGTGCCAGTAGTATAGATGGCTGGGATAATCAGCCCCAGCATTTT. It encodes CASSIDGWDNQPQHF.

The chain uses TRBV18 and TRBJ2-5; tentative D call: TRBD2 (6 bases). Germline CDR1 and CDR2: KGHSH and LQKENI. V lost 3 bases to trimming and J lost 2 bases, with 13 bases between them. The CDR3 totals 15 residues. CDR3 bases: TGTGCCAGCTCACCGCCGGGACTGAGACAAGAGACCCAGTACTTC. Residues: CASSPPGLRQETQYF.

This clone was counted a single time. The V call is TRBV19, the J call TRBJ1-5; D is possibly TRBD1 (5 bases). This CDR3 comprises 18 residues. Between the trimmed V and J ends, which lost 3 bases and 0 bases, there was a span of 18 bases. Germline lookup yields CDR1 LNHDA and CDR2 SQIVND (reference sequence). The CDR3 DNA follows: TGTGCCAGTAGTATCCCCCCGACAGTCCTATATAGCAATCAGCCCCAGCATTTT. This translates into CASSIPPTVLYSNQPQHF.

The CDR3 spells CASGFLTDTQYF. For the CDR3, the DNA is TGTGCTAGTGGTTTTCTTACAGATACGCAGTATTTT. This chain joins TRBV12-5 and TRBJ2-3; D is ambiguous. The V and J ends lost 3 bases and 3 bases respectively, with 4 bases between them. Germline CDR1 and CDR2: LGHNT and FRNRAP. The CDR3 covers 12 residues.

The chain carries TRBV30 and TRBJ2-7; D gene ambiguous. V was cut by 3 bases and J by 5 bases, with 11 bases left in between. The CDR3 is 12 residues long. Germline V CDR1 and CDR2: GTSNPN, SVGIG (reference sequence). The CDR3 nucleotides are TGTGCCTGGAGGACCTCCCATAACGAGCAGTACTTC. Its translation is CAWRTSHNEQYF.